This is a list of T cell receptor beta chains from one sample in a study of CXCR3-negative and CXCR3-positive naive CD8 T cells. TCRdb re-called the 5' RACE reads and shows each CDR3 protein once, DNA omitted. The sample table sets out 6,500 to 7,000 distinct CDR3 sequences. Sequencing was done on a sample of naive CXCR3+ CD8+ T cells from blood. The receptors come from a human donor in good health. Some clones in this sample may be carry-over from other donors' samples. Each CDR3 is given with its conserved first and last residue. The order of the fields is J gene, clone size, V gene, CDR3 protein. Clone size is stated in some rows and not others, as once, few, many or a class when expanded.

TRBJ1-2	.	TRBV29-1	CSVRGTSDNFNYGYTF
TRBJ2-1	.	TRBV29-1	CSLGEGNNQQLF
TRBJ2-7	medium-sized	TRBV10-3	CAISERLSGEGEQYF
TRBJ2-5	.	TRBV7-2	CASRPPHGVSETQYF
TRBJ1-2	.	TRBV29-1	CSVEWDLGNYGYTF
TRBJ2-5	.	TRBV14	CASSQEGSGRFQETQYF
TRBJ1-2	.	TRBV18	CASSPTDSGYTF
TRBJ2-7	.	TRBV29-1	CSVVAQPYYEQYF
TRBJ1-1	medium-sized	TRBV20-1	CSARGDWASWAEAFF
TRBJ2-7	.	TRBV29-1	CSVGHLGYEQYF
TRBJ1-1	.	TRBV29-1	CSVHGALGPNTEAFF
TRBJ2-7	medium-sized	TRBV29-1	CSVLGGVGEQYF
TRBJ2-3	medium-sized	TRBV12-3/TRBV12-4	CASRPTSGGALADTQYF
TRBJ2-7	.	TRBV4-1	CASSQETPYEQYF
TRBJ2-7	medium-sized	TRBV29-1	CSVELAGVSYEQYF
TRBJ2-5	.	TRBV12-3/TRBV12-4	CASSPPGAVETQYF
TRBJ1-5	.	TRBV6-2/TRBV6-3	CASSYGAVDQPQHF
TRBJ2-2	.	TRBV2	CASSDLGTGELFF
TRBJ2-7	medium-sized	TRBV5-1	CASSLGYPEQYF
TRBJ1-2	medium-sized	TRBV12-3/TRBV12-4	CASSTRTGGSGYTF
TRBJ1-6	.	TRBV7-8	CASSLVRTAYNSPLHF
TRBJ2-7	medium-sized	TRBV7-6	CASSLARDRASYEQYF
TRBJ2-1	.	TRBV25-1	CASSEGDSYNEQFF
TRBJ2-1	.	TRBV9	CASSVRASGVYNEQFF
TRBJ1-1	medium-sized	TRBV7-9	CASSPRGGTPLTEAFF
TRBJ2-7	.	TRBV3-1	CASSQDTYEQYF
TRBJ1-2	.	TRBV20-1	CSATYTGLHGYTF
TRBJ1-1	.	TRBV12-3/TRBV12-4	CASSLEAGLNTEAFF
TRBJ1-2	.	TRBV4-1	CASSGLTYGYTF
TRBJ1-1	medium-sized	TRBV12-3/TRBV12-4	CASSQGTEAFF
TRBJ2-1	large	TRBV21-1	CASSKGLAGDEQFF
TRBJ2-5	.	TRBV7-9	CASSLLAAEETQYF
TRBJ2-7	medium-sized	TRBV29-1	CSVEQGAGEQYF
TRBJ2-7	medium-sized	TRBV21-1	CASSKSNGQGTYEQYF
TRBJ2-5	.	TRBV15	CATSPTGEETQYF
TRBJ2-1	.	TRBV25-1	CASSEGPSEQFF
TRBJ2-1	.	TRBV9	CASSSWGGIGNEQFF
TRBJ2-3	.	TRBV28	CASSLLPEPSGGRADTQYF
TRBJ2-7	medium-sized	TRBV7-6	CASSLLTDSYEQYF
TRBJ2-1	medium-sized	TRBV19	CASSMTAYNEQFF
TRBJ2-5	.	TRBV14	CASSQDFGRARETQYF
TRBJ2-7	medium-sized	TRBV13	CATAPEDNPYEQYF
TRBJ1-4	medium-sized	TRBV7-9	CASSGEGETNEKLFF
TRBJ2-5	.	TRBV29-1	CSVQGASETQYF
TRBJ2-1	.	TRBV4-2	CASSQGARSSYNEQFF
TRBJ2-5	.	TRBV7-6	CASSFGTSGSETQYF
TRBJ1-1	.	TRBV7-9	CASSPHGGNTEAFF
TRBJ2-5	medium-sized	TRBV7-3	CASSPLAGGPWETQYF